A single sample gave rise to the 27 T cell receptor beta chains below, sequenced in a study of CD8 T cells in ankylosing spondylitis. TCRdb used MiXCR to reprocess the 5' RACE reads, holding one entry per CDR3 protein. The repertoire holds about 33,000 distinct CDR3 sequences, with over 12% as singletons. Sample: blood. These receptors all stem from a male donor with ankylosing spondylitis or in good health (not recorded which).

The J gene is TRBJ2-3, the V gene TRBV5-1, with D possibly matching TRBD1 (6 bases). V was pared by 4 bases and J by 5 bases, with 14 bases between. This CDR3 has 14 residues. Germline loops: CDR1 SGHRS, CDR2 YFSETQ. CDR3 amino acids: CASSDGPGQDTQYF. The CDR3 DNA reads TGCGCCAGCAGCGACGGACCGGGACAAGATACGCAGTATTTT.

The chain carries TRBV5-1 and TRBJ2-1, with D perhaps matching TRBD1 (6 bases). The CDR3 has 14 amino acids. The germline V gene encodes CDR1 SGHRS and CDR2 YFSETQ. Between the trimmed V and J ends, which lost 4 bases and 2 bases, there was a span of 10 bases. The CDR3 region has the DNA TGCGCCAGCAGCCGGGACACCACCTACAATGAGCAGTTCTTC. This sequence encodes CASSRDTTYNEQFF.

In this sample, this clonotype turned up a few times. CDR3 nucleotides: TGTGCCAGCAAGGGTCTCACCGGGGAGCTGTTTTTT. Amino acids: CASKGLTGELFF. The V call is TRBV6-1, the J call TRBJ2-2; D ambiguous. CDR3 length: 12 residues. Per the germline V gene, CDR1 is MNHNS and CDR2 is SASEGT. The V end lost 7 bases, the J end lost 4 bases, and 7 bases lay between the germline ends.

In its sample, this clonotype was seen a few times. The rearrangement uses TRBV7-9 and TRBJ2-1, with TRBD2 identical over 11 bases. Trimming at V came to 5 bases and at J to 4 bases, leaving 7 bases not matched to a gene. Germline CDR1 reads SEHNR; CDR2 reads FQNEAQ (reference sequence). The length of the CDR3 is 16 residues. In nucleotides, the CDR3 is TGTGCCAGCAGCGGAAAACTAGCGGGGGTTTACAATGAGCAGTTCTTC. This sequence encodes CASSGKLAGVYNEQFF.

This chain joins TRBV5-1 and TRBJ2-2, with D unresolved. The CDR3 contains 15 residues. CDR1 is SGHRS, CDR2 YFSETQ, per germline. The V gene lost 3 bases and the J gene lost 0 bases, with 9 bases spanning the gap. CDR3 in amino acids: CASSYVSPNTGELFF. CDR3 DNA: TGCGCCAGCAGCTATGTGAGCCCGAACACCGGGGAGCTGTTTTTT.

V and J are TRBV3-1 and TRBJ2-3; D uncertain. The CDR3 extends over 13 amino acids. The V gene's germline CDR1 is LGHDT and CDR2 YNNKEL (reference sequence). Trimming shortened V by 4 bases and J by 1 base, and 6 bases separated the two germline ends. CDR3 amino acids: CASSPGGTDTQYF. The CDR3 bases are TGTGCCAGCAGCCCCGGAGGCACAGATACGCAGTATTTT.

This clonotype has just a few counts. The chain is built from TRBV29-1 and TRBJ2-4; D is unclear. The V gene lost 7 bases and the J gene lost 2 bases, with 12 bases spanning the gap. The germline V gene encodes CDR1 SQVTM and CDR2 ANQGSEA. The CDR3 extends over 13 amino acids. CDR3 nucleotide sequence: TGCAGCGCCCGGACCTTGCCCAAAAACATTCAGTACTTC. Translating it yields CSARTLPKNIQYF.

This clonotype was observed a handful of times. J is TRBJ2-1 and V is TRBV20-1; D may be TRBD1 (5 bases). The CDR3 spans 14 residues. Trimming took 3 bases from V and 5 from J, leaving 14 bases between them. Germline V gene lookup returns CDR1 DFQATT and CDR2 SNEGSKA (reference sequence). This CDR3 is CSASETGFDNEQFF. The CDR3 region has the DNA TGCAGTGCTAGTGAAACAGGATTTGACAATGAGCAGTTCTTC.

The chain joins TRBV28 to TRBJ1-5, with 7 bases fitting TRBD1. Trimming took 7 bases from V and 2 from J; bases not matched to a gene: 14. The CDR3 totals 17 residues. Per the germline V gene, CDR1 is MDHEN and CDR2 is SYDVKM. This CDR3 reads CASNRRTGDMRNQPQHF. As DNA, the CDR3 is TGTGCCAGCAACCGCAGGACAGGAGATATGCGCAATCAGCCCCAGCATTTT.

Of note for this clonotype: One junction end does not reproduce the germline sequence, and a read error may be involved. The CDR3 DNA reads TGTGCCAGCAGTTCTAGCGGGAGCACATATACGCAGTATTTT. This translates into CASSSSGSTYTQYF. V is TRBV27 and J is TRBJ2-3; the match to TRBD2 covers 10 bases. Germline values: CDR1 MNHEY, CDR2 SMNVEV (reference sequence). This CDR3 is built from 14 residues.

The rearrangement links TRBV19 to TRBJ1-4; D gene unclear. Germline V lookup: CDR1 LNHDA, CDR2 SQIVND (reference sequence). Trimming removed 7 bases from V and 8 bases from J, with 14 bases in between. The CDR3 has 13 amino acids. The CDR3 reads CASTPRTGEKLFF. The CDR3 DNA reads TGTGCCAGTACCCCGAGGACGGGAGAAAAACTGTTTTTT.

Only a few counts were recorded for this clonotype. V is TRBV2 and J is TRBJ2-2; 12 bases agree with TRBD1. There are 16 residues in the CDR3. The germline CDR1 and CDR2 sequences are SNHLY and FYNNEI. V was pared by 7 bases and J by 6 bases, with 9 bases of the junction left unmatched. The CDR3 region has the DNA TGTGCCAGCAAACTCGGGACAGGGGGCTTGGCCGGGGAGCTGTTTTTT. Amino acids: CASKLGTGGLAGELFF.

The rearrangement links TRBV27 to TRBJ2-7; 11 bases fit TRBD2. Trimming cost V 1 base and J 5 bases; bases outside gene matches: 7. Germline V gene data show CDR1 as MNHEY and CDR2 as SMNVEV (reference sequence). The CDR3 loop spans 16 amino acids. The CDR3 coding sequence is TGTGCCAGCAGTTTATACCCTAAACTAGCGGGAGACGAGCAGTACTTC. This encodes CASSLYPKLAGDEQYF.

This clonotype turned up a few times. This chain joins TRBV5-5 and TRBJ2-2; 10 bases line up with TRBD1. This CDR3 spans 15 amino acids. Germline CDR1 SGHKS, CDR2 YYEKEE (reference sequence). With 4 bases clipped from V and 4 bases from J, the junction kept 4 bases outside the gene matches. The CDR3 loop is CASSIRTGGTGELFF. CDR3 DNA: TGTGCCAGCAGCATTAGGACAGGGGGCACCGGGGAGCTGTTTTTT.

This clonotype has ten or more counts. In nucleotides, the CDR3 is TGTGCCAGCACCCCTCGGGTGGAGACCCAGTACTTC. The encoded protein is CASTPRVETQYF. The rearrangement uses TRBV7-2 and TRBJ2-5; no firm D call. CDR3 length equals 12 residues. V was pared by 7 bases and J by 5 bases, with 11 bases between. Germline CDR1 reads SGHTA; CDR2 reads FQGNSA.

The chain combines TRBV7-3 with TRBJ2-3; a weak D match, TRBD1 (6 bases). CDR3 length: 13 amino acids. V lost 6 bases, J lost 2 bases, and 9 bases lay in between. Germline assignment: CDR1 SGHTA and CDR2 FQGTGA. This chain's CDR3 is CASRDRSTDTQYF. For the CDR3, the DNA is TGTGCCAGCAGGGACAGATCCACAGATACGCAGTATTTT. The full variable domain, completed using reference TRBV7-3 and TRBJ2-3, is GAGVSQTPSNKVTEKGKYVELRCDPISGHTALYWYRQSLGQGPEFLIYFQGTGAADDSGLPNDRFFAVRPEGSVSTLKIQRTERGDSAVYLCASRDRSTDTQYFGPGTRLTVL.

In its sample, this clonotype was seen a few times. The chain links TRBV20-1 to TRBJ2-7, with D uncertain. The germline V and J ends were trimmed by 4 bases and 3 bases, with 4 bases remaining between them. Germline CDR1 is DFQATT and CDR2 is SNEGSKA (reference sequence). This CDR3 comprises 10 residues. The DNA for the CDR3 is TGCAGTGCTAAAGGCTACGAGCAGTACTTC. This gives the protein CSAKGYEQYF.

V usage is TRBV20-1 and J usage is TRBJ2-1, with D perhaps matching TRBD2 (6 bases). CDR1 and CDR2 from the germline V gene are DFQATT and SNEGSKA (reference sequence). The CDR3 has 14 residues. Trimming removed 2 bases from V and 4 bases from J, with 12 bases in between. The CDR3 coding sequence is TGCAGTGCTAGACACCTAGCGAAATACAATGAGCAGTTCTTC. Translation gives CSARHLAKYNEQFF.

In its sample, this clonotype was seen a few times. The V call is TRBV29-1, the J call TRBJ2-1, with 9 bases aligning to TRBD2. The length of the CDR3 is 14 residues. V shed 4 bases, J shed 4 bases, and the junction held 5 bases outside the gene matches. CDR1 and CDR2 (germline): SQVTM, ANQGSEA. This CDR3 is CSVGPSGAYNEQFF. The CDR3 DNA reads TGCAGCGTTGGGCCTAGCGGGGCGTACAATGAGCAGTTCTTC.

The chain recombines TRBV29-1 with TRBJ2-2; the match to TRBD2 covers 8 bases. The ends lost 4 bases at V and 7 bases at J; junction bases unmatched: 8. The CDR3 totals 14 residues. Germline V lookup: CDR1 SQVTM, CDR2 ANQGSEA. This CDR3 reads CSVVYGGAVGELFF. The CDR3 nucleotides are TGCAGCGTTGTATACGGGGGGGCTGTCGGGGAGCTGTTTTTT.

CDR3 sequence reads: CSVEPGQGGYNEQFF. The CDR3 DNA reads as TGCAGCGTTGAACCCGGACAGGGTGGCTACAATGAGCAGTTCTTC. The V call is TRBV29-1, the J call TRBJ2-1; 8 nucleotides align to TRBD1. Per germline, CDR1 SQVTM and CDR2 ANQGSEA. Trimming took 2 bases from V and 3 from J; bases not matched to a gene: 6. The CDR3 length is 15 residues.

The chain couples TRBV5-1 to TRBJ2-1; D is unclear. The germline V gene encodes CDR1 SGHRS and CDR2 YFSETQ. Trimming stripped 0 bases from V and 8 bases from J, with 15 bases between. The length of the CDR3 is 15 residues. In nucleotides, the CDR3 is TGCGCCAGCAGCTTGGGGGCCCCCCTGCAGTATGAGCAGTTCTTC. Translating it yields CASSLGAPLQYEQFF.

In this sample, this clonotype turned up a few times. J is TRBJ2-1 and V is TRBV13, with TRBD1 as a possible D gene (6 bases). V was cut by 0 bases and J by 0 bases, with 12 bases left in between. The CDR3 contains 17 residues. Germline CDR1 reads PRHDT; CDR2 reads FYEKMQ (reference sequence). The CDR3 region is CASSLGGQQISYNEQFF. As DNA, the CDR3 is TGTGCCAGCAGCTTAGGCGGACAGCAAATCTCCTACAATGAGCAGTTCTTC.

V gene TRBV12-3 or TRBV12-4 combines with J gene TRBJ1-6; D gene ambiguous. The CDR3 has 14 amino acids. V was shortened by 4 bases and J by 6 bases, with 10 bases between the two germline ends. The CDR3 DNA is TGTGCCAGCAGTTCTGGGCCTATTAATTCACCCCTCCACTTT. Amino acid sequence: CASSSGPINSPLHF.

This sequence joins TRBV20-1 and TRBJ2-2; 9 bases are a match to TRBD2. V trimming: 6 bases; J trimming: 6 bases; junction bases outside the gene matches: 14. The CDR3 consists of 16 residues. The germline gives CDR1 DFQATT, CDR2 SNEGSKA (reference sequence). CDR3 protein: CSAYGAGGPTSGELFF. CDR3 coding DNA: TGCAGTGCGTACGGGGCGGGAGGGCCGACGTCCGGGGAGCTGTTTTTT.

There are a few counts of this clonotype. The chain carries TRBV15 and TRBJ1-4, with no clear D. CDR1 is LNHNV and CDR2 is YYDKDF in the germline V gene (reference sequence). The ends were cut back, 2 bases at V and 2 bases at J, with 9 bases in the middle. The CDR3 contains 15 residues. This chain's CDR3 is CATSRSGGTNEKLFF. The CDR3, as DNA: TGTGCCACCAGCAGATCTGGAGGGACTAATGAAAAACTGTTTTTT.

There are a few counts of this clonotype. The chain employs TRBV7-2 and TRBJ2-3; no reliable D call. Looked up from germline, CDR1 is SGHTA and CDR2 is FQGNSA. Trimming stripped 8 bases from V and 4 bases from J, with 16 bases between. This CDR3 is built from 14 residues. The CDR3 sequence is CASELMGFPDTQYF. Here the CDR3 DNA reads TGTGCCAGCGAACTTATGGGGTTCCCAGATACGCAGTATTTT.